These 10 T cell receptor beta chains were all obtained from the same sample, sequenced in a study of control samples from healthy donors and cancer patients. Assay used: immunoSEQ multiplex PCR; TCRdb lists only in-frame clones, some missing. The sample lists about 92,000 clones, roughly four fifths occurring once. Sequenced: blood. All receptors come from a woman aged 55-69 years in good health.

The CDR3 sequence is CATSDYGYGYTF. The CDR3 DNA reads as TGTGCCACCAGTGATTATGGCTATGGCTACACCTTC. The V call is TRBV24-1, the J call TRBJ1-2; D unresolved. Between the trimmed V and J ends, which lost 2 bases and 4 bases, there was a span of 4 bases. Germline V CDR1 and CDR2: KGHDR, SFDVKD. CDR3 length: 12 residues.

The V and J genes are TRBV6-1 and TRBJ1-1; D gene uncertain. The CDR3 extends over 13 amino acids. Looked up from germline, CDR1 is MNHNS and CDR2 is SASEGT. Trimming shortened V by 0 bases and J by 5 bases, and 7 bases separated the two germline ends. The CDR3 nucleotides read TGTGCCAGCAGTGAAGCGCTTCTGACTGAAGCTTTCTTT. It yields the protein CASSEALLTEAFF.

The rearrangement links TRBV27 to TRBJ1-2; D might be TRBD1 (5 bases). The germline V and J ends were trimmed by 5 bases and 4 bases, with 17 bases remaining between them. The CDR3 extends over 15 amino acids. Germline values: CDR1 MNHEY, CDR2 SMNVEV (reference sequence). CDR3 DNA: TGTGCCAGCAGTCTCCTAGGGACGGCGGTCTATGGCTACACCTTC. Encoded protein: CASSLLGTAVYGYTF.

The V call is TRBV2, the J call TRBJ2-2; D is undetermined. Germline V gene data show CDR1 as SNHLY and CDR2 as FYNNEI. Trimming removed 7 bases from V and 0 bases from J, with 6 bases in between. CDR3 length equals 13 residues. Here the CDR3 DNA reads TGTGCCAGCACTGCCTCGAACACCGGGGAGCTGTTTTTT. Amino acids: CASTASNTGELFF.

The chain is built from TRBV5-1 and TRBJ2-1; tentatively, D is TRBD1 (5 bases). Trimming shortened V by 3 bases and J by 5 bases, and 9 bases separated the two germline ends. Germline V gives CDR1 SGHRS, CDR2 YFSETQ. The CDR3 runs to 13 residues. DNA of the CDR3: TGCGCCAGCAGCTCGACAGTGGACAATGAGCAGTTCTTC. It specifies CASSSTVDNEQFF.

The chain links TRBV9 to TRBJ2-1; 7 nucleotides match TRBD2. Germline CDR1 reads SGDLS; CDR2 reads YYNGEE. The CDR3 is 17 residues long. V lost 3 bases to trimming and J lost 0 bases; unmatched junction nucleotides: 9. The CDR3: CASSDPSWGGSYNEQFF. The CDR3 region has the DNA TGTGCCAGCAGCGACCCTAGCTGGGGGGGCTCCTACAATGAGCAGTTCTTC.

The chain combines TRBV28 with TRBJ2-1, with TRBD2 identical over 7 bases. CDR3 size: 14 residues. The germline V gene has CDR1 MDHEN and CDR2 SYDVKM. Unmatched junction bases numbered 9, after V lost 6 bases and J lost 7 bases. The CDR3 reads CASRGGSVRNEQFF. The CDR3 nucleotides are TGTGCCAGCAGGGGGGGGTCCGTAAGAAATGAGCAGTTCTTC.

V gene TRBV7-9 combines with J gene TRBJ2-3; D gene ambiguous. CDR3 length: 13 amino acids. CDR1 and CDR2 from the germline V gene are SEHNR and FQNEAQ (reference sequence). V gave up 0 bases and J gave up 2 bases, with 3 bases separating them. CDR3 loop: CASSLAYTDTQYF. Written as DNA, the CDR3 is TGTGCCAGCAGCTTAGCATACACAGATACGCAGTATTTT.

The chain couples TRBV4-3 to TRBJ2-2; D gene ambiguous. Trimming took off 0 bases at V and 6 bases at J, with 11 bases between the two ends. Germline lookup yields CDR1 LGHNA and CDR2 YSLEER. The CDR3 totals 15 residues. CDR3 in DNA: TGCGCCAGCAGCCAAGATAGTGCTAGAGCCGGGGAGCTGTTTTTT. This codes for CASSQDSARAGELFF.

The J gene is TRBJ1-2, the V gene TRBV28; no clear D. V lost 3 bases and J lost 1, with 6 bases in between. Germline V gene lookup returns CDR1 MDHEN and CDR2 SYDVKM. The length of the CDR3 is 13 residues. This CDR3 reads CASSLKVNYGYTF. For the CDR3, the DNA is TGTGCCAGCAGTTTGAAGGTTAACTATGGCTACACCTTC.